The 7 T cell receptor beta chains reported below all come from one sample, sequenced in a study of cytomegalovirus exposure and HLA in healthy donors. In the PCR, 60 Vbeta and 13 Jbeta primers were used. Some clones are missing from TCRdb's copy, which holds only in-frame ones; the method was immunoSEQ multiplex PCR. The sample records about 120,000 clones, 55% to 65% being singletons. Sequencing used PBMCs. These receptors came from a woman in her forties in good health and CMV-seropositive.

In its sample, this clone was seen once. Other DNA sequences from this sample encode an identical CDR3 as well. The chain joins TRBV30 to TRBJ2-7; the D is unclear. The CDR3 extends over 20 amino acids. V lost 0 bases and J 2 bases, leaving 29 bases between the germline ends. Per the germline V gene, CDR1 is GTSNPN and CDR2 is SVGIG (reference sequence). CDR3 sequence (DNA): TGTGCCTGGAGTGTACGGCCCGACTTAATCGGATTAGCACGTCCCTACGAGCAGTACTTC. Translation gives CAWSVRPDLIGLARPYEQYF.

The chain uses TRBV5-6 and TRBJ1-1; possibly TRBD1 for D (5 bases). V lost 0 bases and J lost 1, with 13 bases in between. The CDR3 runs to 16 residues. Germline V lookup: CDR1 SGHDT, CDR2 YYEEEE. CDR3 sequence (DNA): TGTGCCAGCAGCTTGGCCCTGGGGCAGGGGAACACTGAAGCTTTCTTT. This encodes CASSLALGQGNTEAFF.

The chain couples TRBV11-2 to TRBJ2-7, with 7 bases aligning to TRBD1. The CDR3 totals 15 residues. Germline V CDR1 and CDR2: SGHAT, FQNNGV. Trimming cost V 3 bases and J 3 bases; bases outside gene matches: 8. Here the CDR3 reads CASSFRQGSFYEQYF. CDR3 in DNA: TGTGCCAGCAGCTTCCGACAGGGCAGTTTCTACGAGCAGTACTTC.

The chain joins TRBV4-2 to TRBJ2-1, with a tentative D call TRBD2 (6 bases). V lost 6 bases and J lost 3, with 15 bases in between. CDR3 length equals 15 residues. Germline V gene sequence: CDR1 LGHNA, CDR2 YNFKEQ. The CDR3 nucleotides read TGTGCCAGCAGTATGCCGACTAGTGACTACAATGAGCAGTTCTTC. Translated: CASSMPTSDYNEQFF.

This clone was counted between two and nine times. This chain connects TRBV5-6 to TRBJ2-7, with 10 bases matching TRBD1. The CDR3 has 13 amino acids. Germline CDR1 and CDR2: SGHDT and YYEEEE. With V trimmed by 3 bases and J by 5 bases, 2 bases remained unmatched. In DNA, the CDR3 is TGTGCCAGCAGCTCCGGGACAGGGGACGAGCAGTACTTC. Translation: CASSSGTGDEQYF.

This clone was recorded once. This chain joins TRBV7-2 and TRBJ2-1, with 8 bases identical to TRBD2. The J segment lost 2 bases and the V segment lost 5 bases, leaving 8 bases of the junction unmatched. The CDR3 spans 16 residues. Germline CDR1 is SGHTA and CDR2 is FQGNSA. CDR3 sequence: CASSIIAGQAYNEQFF. The CDR3, as DNA: TGTGCCAGCAGCATAATAGCGGGACAAGCCTACAATGAGCAGTTCTTC.

The sample holds a few counts of this clone. The chain carries TRBV15 and TRBJ1-5; D is uncertain. The CDR3 runs to 14 residues. Germline CDR1 is LNHNV and CDR2 is YYDKDF (reference sequence). The germline V and J ends were trimmed by 0 bases and 5 bases, with 8 bases remaining between them. CDR3 in amino acids: CATSRDRNYQPQHF. The DNA of the CDR3 is TGTGCCACCAGCAGAGACAGGAACTATCAGCCCCAGCATTTT. Drawing the rest from reference TRBV15 and TRBJ1-5, the complete variable domain is DAMVIQNPRYQVTQFGKPVTLSCSQTLNHNVMYWYQQKSSQAPKLLFHYYDKDFNNEADTPDNFQSRRPNTSFCFLDIRSPGLGDTAMYLCATSRDRNYQPQHFGDGTRLSIL.